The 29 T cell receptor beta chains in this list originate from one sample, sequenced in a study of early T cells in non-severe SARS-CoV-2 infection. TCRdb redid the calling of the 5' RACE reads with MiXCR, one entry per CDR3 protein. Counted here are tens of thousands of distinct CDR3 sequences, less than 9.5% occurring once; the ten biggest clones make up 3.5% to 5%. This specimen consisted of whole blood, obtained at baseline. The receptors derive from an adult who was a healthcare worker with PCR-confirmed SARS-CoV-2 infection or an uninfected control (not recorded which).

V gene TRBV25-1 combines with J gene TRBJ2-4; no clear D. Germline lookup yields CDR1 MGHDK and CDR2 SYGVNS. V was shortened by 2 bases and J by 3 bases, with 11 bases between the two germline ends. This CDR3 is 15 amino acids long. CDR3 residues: CASSEDRIGKNIQYF. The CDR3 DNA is TGTGCCAGCAGTGAAGATAGAATCGGCAAAAACATTCAGTACTTC.

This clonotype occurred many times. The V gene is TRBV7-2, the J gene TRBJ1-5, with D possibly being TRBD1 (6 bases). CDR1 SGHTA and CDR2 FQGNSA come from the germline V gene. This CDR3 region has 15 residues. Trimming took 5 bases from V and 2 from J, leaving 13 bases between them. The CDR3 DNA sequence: TGTGCCAGCAGCCGAGGGGGTATCGGCAATCAGCCCCAGCATTTT. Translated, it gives CASSRGGIGNQPQHF.

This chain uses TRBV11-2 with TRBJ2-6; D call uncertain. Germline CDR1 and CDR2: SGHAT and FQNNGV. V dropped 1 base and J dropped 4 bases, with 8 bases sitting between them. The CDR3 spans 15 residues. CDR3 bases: TGTGCCAGCAGCTTAGGGACGTCGGGGGCCAACGTCCTGACTTTC. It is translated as CASSLGTSGANVLTF.

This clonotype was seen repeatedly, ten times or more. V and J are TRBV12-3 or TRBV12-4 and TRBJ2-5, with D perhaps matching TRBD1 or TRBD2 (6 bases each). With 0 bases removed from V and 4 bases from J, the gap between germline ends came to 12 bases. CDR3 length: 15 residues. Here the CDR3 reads CASSLAGGAAETQYF. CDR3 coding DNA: TGTGCCAGCAGTTTAGCCGGGGGCGCAGCAGAGACCCAGTACTTC.

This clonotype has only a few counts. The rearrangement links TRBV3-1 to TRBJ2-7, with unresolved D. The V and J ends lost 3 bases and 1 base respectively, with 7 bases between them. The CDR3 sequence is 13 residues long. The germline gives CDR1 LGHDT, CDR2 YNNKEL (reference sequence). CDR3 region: CASSQDGSYEQYF. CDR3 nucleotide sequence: TGTGCCAGCAGCCAGGACGGATCCTACGAGCAGTACTTC.

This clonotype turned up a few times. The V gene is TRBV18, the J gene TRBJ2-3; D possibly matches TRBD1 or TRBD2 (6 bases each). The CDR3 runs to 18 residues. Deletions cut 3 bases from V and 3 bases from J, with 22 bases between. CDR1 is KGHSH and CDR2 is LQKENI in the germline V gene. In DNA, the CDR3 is TGTGCCAGCTCACCCCTATCACGGAGGGGGAAAGGGACAGATACGCAGTATTTT. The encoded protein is CASSPLSRRGKGTDTQYF.

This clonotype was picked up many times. CDR3 in amino acids: CASSQDYYEQYF. The CDR3 DNA follows: TGCGCCAGCAGCCAGGACTACTACGAGCAGTACTTC. The chain employs TRBV4-1 and TRBJ2-7; maybe TRBD2 (6 bases). Per germline, CDR1 MGHRA and CDR2 YSYEKL. CDR3 length: 12 residues. V shed 3 bases and J shed 3 bases, with 6 bases lying between them.

The CDR3 region is CASSGDVSYEQYF. The CDR3 DNA sequence: TGTGCCAGCAGCGGGGACGTTTCCTACGAGCAGTACTTC. This chain connects TRBV7-9 to TRBJ2-7; D may be TRBD1 or TRBD2 (5 bases each). This CDR3 contains 13 residues. Germline V gene lookup returns CDR1 SEHNR and CDR2 FQNEAQ (reference sequence). V lost 5 bases and J lost 1, with 9 bases in between.

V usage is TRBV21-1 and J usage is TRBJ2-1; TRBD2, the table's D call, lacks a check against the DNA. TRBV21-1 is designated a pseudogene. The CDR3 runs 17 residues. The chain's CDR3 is CASSKALGTTRYNEQFF. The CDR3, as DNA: TGTGCCAGCAGCAAAGCGCTTGGGACTACCCGTTACAATGAGCAGTTCTTC.

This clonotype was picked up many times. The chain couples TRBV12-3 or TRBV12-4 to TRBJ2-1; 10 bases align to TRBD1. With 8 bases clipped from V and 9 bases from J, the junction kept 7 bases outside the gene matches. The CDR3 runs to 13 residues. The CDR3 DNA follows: TGTGCCAGCTCCGGACAGGGGGTCGGTGAGCAGTTCTTC. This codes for CASSGQGVGEQFF.

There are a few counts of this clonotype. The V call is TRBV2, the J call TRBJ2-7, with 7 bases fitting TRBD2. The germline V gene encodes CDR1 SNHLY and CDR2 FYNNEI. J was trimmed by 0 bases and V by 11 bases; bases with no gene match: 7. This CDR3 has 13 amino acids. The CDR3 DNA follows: TGTGCCGCACTGGCGGGGGTCTCCTACGAGCAGTACTTC. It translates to CAALAGVSYEQYF.

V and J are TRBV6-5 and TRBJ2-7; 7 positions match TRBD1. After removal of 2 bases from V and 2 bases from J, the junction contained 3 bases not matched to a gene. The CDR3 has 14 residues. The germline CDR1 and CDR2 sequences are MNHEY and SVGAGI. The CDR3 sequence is CASSYTTGAYEQYF. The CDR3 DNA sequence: TGTGCCAGCAGTTACACTACAGGGGCCTACGAGCAGTACTTC.

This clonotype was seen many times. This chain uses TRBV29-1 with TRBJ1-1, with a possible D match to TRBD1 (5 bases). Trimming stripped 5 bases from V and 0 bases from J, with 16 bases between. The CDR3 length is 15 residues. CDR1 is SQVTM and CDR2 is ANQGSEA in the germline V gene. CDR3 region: CSVTGERGLNTEAFF. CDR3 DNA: TGCAGCGTTACAGGAGAGAGGGGATTGAACACTGAAGCTTTCTTT.

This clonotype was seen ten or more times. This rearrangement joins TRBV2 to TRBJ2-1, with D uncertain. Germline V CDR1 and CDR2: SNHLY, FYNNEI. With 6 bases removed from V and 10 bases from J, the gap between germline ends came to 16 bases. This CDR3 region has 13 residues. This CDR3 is CASRVTALGEQFF. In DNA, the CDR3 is TGTGCCAGCAGGGTAACTGCGCTGGGGGAGCAGTTCTTC.

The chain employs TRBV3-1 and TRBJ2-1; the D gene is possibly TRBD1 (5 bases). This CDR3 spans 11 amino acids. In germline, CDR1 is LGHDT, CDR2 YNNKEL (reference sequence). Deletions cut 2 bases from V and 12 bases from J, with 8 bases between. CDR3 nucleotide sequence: TGTGCCAGCAGCCAACAGGGTGGGCAGTTCTTC. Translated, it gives CASSQQGGQFF.

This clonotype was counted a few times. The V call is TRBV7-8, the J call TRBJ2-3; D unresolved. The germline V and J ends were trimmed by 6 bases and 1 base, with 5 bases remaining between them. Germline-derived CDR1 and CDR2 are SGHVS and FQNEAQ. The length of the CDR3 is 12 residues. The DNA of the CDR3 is TGTGCCAGCAGTTGGGGCACAGATACGCAGTATTTT. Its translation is CASSWGTDTQYF. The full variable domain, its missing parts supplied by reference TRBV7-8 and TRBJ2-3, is GAGVSQSPRYKVAKRGQDVALRCDPISGHVSLFWYQQALGQGPEFLTYFQNEAQLDKSGLPSDRFFAERPEGSVSTLKIQRTQQEDSAVYLCASSWGTDTQYFGPGTRLTVL.

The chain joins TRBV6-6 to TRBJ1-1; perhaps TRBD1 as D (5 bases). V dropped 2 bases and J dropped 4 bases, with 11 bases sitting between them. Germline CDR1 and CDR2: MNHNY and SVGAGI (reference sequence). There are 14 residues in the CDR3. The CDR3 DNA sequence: TGTGCCAGCAGTTACGGCCAGGGTGGCACTGAAGCTTTCTTT. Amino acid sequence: CASSYGQGGTEAFF.

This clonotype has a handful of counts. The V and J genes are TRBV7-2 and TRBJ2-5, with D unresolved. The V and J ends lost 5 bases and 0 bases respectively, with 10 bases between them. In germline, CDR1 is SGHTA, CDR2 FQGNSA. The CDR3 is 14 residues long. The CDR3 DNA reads TGTGCCAGCAGCCAGCCGCCTAACCAAGAGACCCAGTACTTC. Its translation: CASSQPPNQETQYF.

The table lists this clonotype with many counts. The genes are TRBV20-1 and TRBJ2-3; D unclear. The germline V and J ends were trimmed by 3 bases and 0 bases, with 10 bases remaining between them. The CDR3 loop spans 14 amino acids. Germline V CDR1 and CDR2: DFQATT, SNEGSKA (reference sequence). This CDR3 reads CSARLSPSTDTQYF. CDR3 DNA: TGCAGTGCTAGGTTGTCCCCTAGCACAGATACGCAGTATTTT.

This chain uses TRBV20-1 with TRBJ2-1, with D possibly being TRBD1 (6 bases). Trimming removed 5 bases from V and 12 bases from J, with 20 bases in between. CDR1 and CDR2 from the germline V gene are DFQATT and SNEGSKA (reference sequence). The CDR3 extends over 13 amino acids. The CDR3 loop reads CSAAPPPARGQFF. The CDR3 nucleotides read TGCAGTGCTGCCCCGCCTCCTGCCAGGGGGCAGTTCTTC.

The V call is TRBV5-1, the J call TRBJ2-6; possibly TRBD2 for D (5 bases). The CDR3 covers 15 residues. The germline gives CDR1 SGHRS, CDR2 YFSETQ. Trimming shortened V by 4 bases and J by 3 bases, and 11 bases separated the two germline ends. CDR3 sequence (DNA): TGCGCCAGCAGCAACCGAGGGAGTGGGGCCAACGTCCTGACTTTC. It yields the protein CASSNRGSGANVLTF.

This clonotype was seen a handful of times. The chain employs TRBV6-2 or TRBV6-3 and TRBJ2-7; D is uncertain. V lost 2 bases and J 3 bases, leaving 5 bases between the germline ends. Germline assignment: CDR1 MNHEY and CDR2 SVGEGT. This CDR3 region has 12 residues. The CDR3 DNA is TGTGCCAGCAGTTACACCGTCTACGAGCAGTACTTC. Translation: CASSYTVYEQYF.

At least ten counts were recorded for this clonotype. CDR3 in DNA: TGTGCCAGCAGTTACGACAGGAACTGTGTAGGGGGACACGAGCAGTACTTC. This encodes CASSYDRNCVGGHEQYF. The rearrangement links TRBV6-8 to TRBJ2-7; weak D call: TRBD1 (6 bases). The germline gives CDR1 MNHGY, CDR2 SAAAGT. The V and J ends lost 2 bases and 5 bases respectively, with 22 bases between them. The CDR3 spans 17 residues.

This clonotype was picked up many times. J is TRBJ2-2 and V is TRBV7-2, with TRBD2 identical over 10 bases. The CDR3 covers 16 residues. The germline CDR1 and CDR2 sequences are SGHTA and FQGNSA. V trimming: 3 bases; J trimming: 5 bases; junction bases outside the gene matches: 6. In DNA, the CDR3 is TGTGCCAGCAGCTTCCGAGCGGGGGGGTCGACCGGGGAGCTGTTTTTT. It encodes CASSFRAGGSTGELFF.

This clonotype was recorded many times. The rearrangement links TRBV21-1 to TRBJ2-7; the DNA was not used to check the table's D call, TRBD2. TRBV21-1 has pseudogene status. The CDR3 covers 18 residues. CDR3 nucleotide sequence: TGTGCCAGCAGCAGCTCGCCCGGTCGGCGGGAGAAGGCCTACGAGCAGTACTTC. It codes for CASSSSPGRREKAYEQYF.

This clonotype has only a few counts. The CDR3 loop is CASRYNNEQFF. In nucleotides, the CDR3 is TGTGCCAGCAGATACAACAATGAGCAGTTCTTC. This chain connects TRBV3-1 to TRBJ2-1; no clear D. V lost 6 bases and J 5 bases, leaving 5 bases between the germline ends. CDR1 LGHDT and CDR2 YNNKEL come from the germline V gene (reference sequence). CDR3 length: 11 residues.

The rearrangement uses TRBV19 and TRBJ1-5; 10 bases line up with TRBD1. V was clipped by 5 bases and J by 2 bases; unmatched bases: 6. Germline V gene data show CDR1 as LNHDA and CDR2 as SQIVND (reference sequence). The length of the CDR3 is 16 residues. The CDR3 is CASSEPGTGGNQPQHF. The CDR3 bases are TGTGCCAGTAGTGAACCCGGGACAGGGGGCAATCAGCCCCAGCATTTT.

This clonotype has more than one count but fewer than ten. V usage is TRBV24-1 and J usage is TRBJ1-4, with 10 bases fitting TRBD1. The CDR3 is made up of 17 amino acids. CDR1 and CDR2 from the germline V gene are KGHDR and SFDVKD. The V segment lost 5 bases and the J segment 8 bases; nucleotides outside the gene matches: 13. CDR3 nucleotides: TGTGCCACCAGTGCGGCGGACAGGGGGACACTAGGGGAAAAACTGTTTTTT. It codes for CATSAADRGTLGEKLFF.

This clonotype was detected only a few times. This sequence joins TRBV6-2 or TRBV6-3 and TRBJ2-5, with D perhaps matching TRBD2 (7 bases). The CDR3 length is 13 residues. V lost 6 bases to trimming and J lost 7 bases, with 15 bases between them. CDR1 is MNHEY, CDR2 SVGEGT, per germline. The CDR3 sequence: CASRNHREGTQYF. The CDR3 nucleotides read TGTGCCAGCAGGAACCACAGGGAGGGGACCCAGTACTTC.